Given below is one T cell receptor beta chain in context. The germline V gene encodes CDR1 SGHAT and CDR2 FQNNGV. Deletions cut 5 bases from V and 5 bases from J, with 15 bases between. CDR3 length equals 14 residues. This sample is drawn from a study of blood T cell repertoires in COVID-19. Across the whole study: The study drew acute and convalescent COVID-19 samples from the United States, Italy and Spain. T cells, B-cell-depleted T cells, or PBMCs supplied cDNA or gDNA.

Per the original data handling: The authors estimated nucleated cell counts from reference gene primer amplification. Only in-frame clones appear in the TCRdb table, and some are missing; sequencing was by immunoSEQ multiplex PCR. From that table come the V and J calls and clone size; the DNA was used to work out D and trimming. The sample records about 98,000 clones, 86% being singletons. The source of this sequence is a man aged 50 to 59 with acute or convalescent COVID-19. The gene calls are TRBV11-2 and TRBJ2-5; D is uncertain. The sample comprised peripheral blood. CDR3 amino acids: CASSPFTMAETQYF. The DNA for the CDR3 is TGTGCCAGCAGCCCCTTCACTATGGCGGAGACCCAGTACTTC. Based on the CDR3 plus reference TRBV11-2 and TRBJ2-5, the full variable domain is EAGVAQSPRYKIIEKRQSVAFWCNPISGHATLYWYQQILGQGPKLLIQFQNNGVVDDSQLPKDRFSAERLKGVDSTLKIQPAKLEDSAVYLCASSPFTMAETQYFGPGTRLLVL.